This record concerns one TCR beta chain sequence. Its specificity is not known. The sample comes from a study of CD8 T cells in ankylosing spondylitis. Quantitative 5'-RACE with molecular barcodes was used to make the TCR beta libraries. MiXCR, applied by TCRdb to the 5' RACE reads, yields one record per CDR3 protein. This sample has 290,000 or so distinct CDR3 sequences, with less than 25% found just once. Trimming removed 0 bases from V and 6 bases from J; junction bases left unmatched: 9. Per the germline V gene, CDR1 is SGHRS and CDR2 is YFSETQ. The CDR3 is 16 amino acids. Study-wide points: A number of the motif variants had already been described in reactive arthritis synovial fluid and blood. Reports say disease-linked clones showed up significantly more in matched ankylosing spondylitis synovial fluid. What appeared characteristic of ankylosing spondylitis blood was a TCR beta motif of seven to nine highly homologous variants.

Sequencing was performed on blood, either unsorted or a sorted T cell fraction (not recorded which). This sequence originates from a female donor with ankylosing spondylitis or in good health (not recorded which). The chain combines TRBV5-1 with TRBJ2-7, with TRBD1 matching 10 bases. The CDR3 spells CASSLAGTGASGEQYF. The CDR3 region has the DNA TGCGCCAGCAGCTTGGCCGGGACAGGGGCTTCCGGCGAGCAGTACTTC.